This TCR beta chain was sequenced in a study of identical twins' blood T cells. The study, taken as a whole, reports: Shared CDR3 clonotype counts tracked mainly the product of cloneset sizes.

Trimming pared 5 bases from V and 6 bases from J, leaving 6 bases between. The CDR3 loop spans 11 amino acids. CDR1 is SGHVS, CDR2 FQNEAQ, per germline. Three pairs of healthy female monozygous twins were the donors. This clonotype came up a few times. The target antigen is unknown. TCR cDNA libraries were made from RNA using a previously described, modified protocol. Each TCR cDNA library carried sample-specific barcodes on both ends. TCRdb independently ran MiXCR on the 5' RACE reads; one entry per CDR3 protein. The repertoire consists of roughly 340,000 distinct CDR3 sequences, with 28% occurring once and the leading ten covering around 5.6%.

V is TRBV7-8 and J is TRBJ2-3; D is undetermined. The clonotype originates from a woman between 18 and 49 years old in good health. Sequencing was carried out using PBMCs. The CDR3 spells CASSARDTQYF. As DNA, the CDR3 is TGTGCCAGCAGCGCCCGCGATACGCAGTATTTT.